This entry is about one TCR beta chain. Its target is unknown. This entry is derived from a study of T cell responses to AZD1222 COVID-19 vaccine. Study-level findings and limits: Elevations in Spike-specific TCR breadth and depth followed administration of two AZD1222 doses. Baseline serology detected seropositivity in only six AZD1222 recipients.

This CDR3 spans 13 amino acids. Germline V gene lookup returns CDR1 SNHLY and CDR2 FYNNEI. V gave up 7 bases and J gave up 4 bases; unmatched junction bases: 3. Here immunoSEQ multiplex PCR was the method, and the copy in TCRdb shows in-frame clones only, minus some. The data hold 120,000 to 150,000 clones, with 70% to 90% observed a single time. The TCR originated in an adult in good health. Sequences were derived from peripheral blood, sampled on day 0 of AZD1222 vaccination. The genes are TRBV2 and TRBJ1-2; 10 nucleotides agree with TRBD1. The CDR3 nucleotides read TGTGCCAGCAAGACAGGGGGCATCTATGGCTACACCTTC. Protein sequence: CASKTGGIYGYTF. Using reference TRBV2 and TRBJ1-2 for the parts outside the CDR3, the full variable domain is EPEVTQTPSHQVTQMGQEVILRCVPISNHLYFYWYRQILGQKVEFLVSFYNNEISEKSEIFDDQFSVERPDGSNFTLKIRSTKLEDSAMYFCASKTGGIYGYTFGSGTRLTVV.